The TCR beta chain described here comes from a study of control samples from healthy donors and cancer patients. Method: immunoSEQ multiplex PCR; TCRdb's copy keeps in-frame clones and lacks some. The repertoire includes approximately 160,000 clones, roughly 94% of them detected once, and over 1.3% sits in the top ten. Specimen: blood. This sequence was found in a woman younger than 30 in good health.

CDR3 coding DNA: TGTGCCAGCAGCTTCGGGTTCGAGCAGTACTTC. Its protein is CASSFGFEQYF. The rearrangement links TRBV11-3 to TRBJ2-7; D uncertain. CDR1 and CDR2 from the germline V gene are SGHNT and YENEEA. The ends were cut back, 3 bases at V and 6 bases at J, with 6 bases in the middle. This CDR3 contains 11 residues.